A selection of T cell receptor beta chains follows, all from one sample in a study of T cell responses to AZD1222 COVID-19 vaccine. The data were produced by immunoSEQ multiplex PCR, yet TCRdb's version contains in-frame clones alone and is incomplete. Found here are some 130,000 clones, approximately 90% of them singletons; the top ten hold 1.9%. The sequencing used peripheral blood, collected on day 0 of AZD1222 vaccination. The receptors originated from an adult in good health. Both conserved end residues are trimmed from each CDR3. Each record gives: V gene, D gene, CDR3 protein. The D gene is left open where the match is weak.

V: TRBV7-8
D: .
CDR3: ASSFEGSNYGYT

V: TRBV3-1/TRBV3-2
D: .
CDR3: ASSLSGDLTEAF

V: TRBV5-1
D: .
CDR3: ASSLMDVLSTDTQY

V: TRBV7-8
D: .
CDR3: ASSLGLSGNTIY

V: TRBV11-3
D: TRBD1
CDR3: ASSFGRGPPTGELF

V: TRBV5-6
D: .
CDR3: ASSLGGSNEQF

V: TRBV7-9
D: .
CDR3: ASSLGSSYNEQF

V: TRBV7-2
D: .
CDR3: ASSSAINEKLF

V: TRBV12-2
D: .
CDR3: ASRSYRGEAF

V: TRBV29-1
D: .
CDR3: SVRQSAYEQY

V: TRBV7-9
D: .
CDR3: ASSDSLKALGYT

V: TRBV20-1
D: .
CDR3: SARTLDGYT

V: TRBV3-1/TRBV3-2
D: .
CDR3: ASSQSGEGKRLYGYT

V: TRBV19
D: .
CDR3: ASSIAPIFNEQF

V: TRBV30
D: .
CDR3: AWRVDSHTEAF

V: TRBV19
D: TRBD2
CDR3: ASSPTSGSQREQY

V: TRBV19
D: TRBD2
CDR3: ASSMTAGGHTDTQY

V: TRBV7-2
D: .
CDR3: ASSLGGGGGQPQH

V: TRBV3-1/TRBV3-2
D: .
CDR3: ASSQGGATDTQY

V: TRBV2
D: TRBD1
CDR3: ASRGQGAENGYT

V: TRBV19
D: .
CDR3: ASSFRLGQGIDQPQH

V: TRBV6-6
D: .
CDR3: ASSYPDREAYGYT

V: TRBV7-2
D: .
CDR3: ADHLEGRGGNTIY

V: TRBV7-9
D: .
CDR3: ASSLGSVYGYT

V: TRBV5-1
D: TRBD2
CDR3: ASSVGTSGGTDTQY

V: TRBV4-3
D: .
CDR3: ASSQDEDLTYGYT

V: TRBV6-5
D: TRBD2
CDR3: ASSTTSGSPYEQY

V: TRBV5-1
D: .
CDR3: ASKEGTSGNTIY

V: TRBV11-2
D: .
CDR3: ASTPGARSVTDTQY

V: TRBV19
D: .
CDR3: ASTNEGGAPNQPQH

V: TRBV5-1
D: .
CDR3: ASSPGQPEGTQY

V: TRBV6-5
D: .
CDR3: ASSYERGHEQF

V: TRBV5-4
D: .
CDR3: ASSGGTSYNEQF

V: TRBV28
D: .
CDR3: AATDPSMNTEAF

V: TRBV7-8
D: .
CDR3: ASSRGQNSYNSPLH

V: TRBV11-2
D: .
CDR3: ASSPGIEGNQPQH

V: TRBV7-2
D: .
CDR3: ASSLGRGRFEQY

V: TRBV6-1
D: .
CDR3: ASSEKTDKTYEQY

V: TRBV20-1
D: .
CDR3: SAREGTEAF

V: TRBV29-1
D: .
CDR3: SVEDAGLGEQY

V: TRBV10-1
D: .
CDR3: ASSAQDRSYEQY

V: TRBV19
D: TRBD1
CDR3: ASSNPGQLNYGYT

V: TRBV10-3
D: .
CDR3: AISEDPLEAF

V: TRBV6-5
D: .
CDR3: ASKADYGYT

V: TRBV5-6
D: .
CDR3: ASSSGTTAPNEKLF